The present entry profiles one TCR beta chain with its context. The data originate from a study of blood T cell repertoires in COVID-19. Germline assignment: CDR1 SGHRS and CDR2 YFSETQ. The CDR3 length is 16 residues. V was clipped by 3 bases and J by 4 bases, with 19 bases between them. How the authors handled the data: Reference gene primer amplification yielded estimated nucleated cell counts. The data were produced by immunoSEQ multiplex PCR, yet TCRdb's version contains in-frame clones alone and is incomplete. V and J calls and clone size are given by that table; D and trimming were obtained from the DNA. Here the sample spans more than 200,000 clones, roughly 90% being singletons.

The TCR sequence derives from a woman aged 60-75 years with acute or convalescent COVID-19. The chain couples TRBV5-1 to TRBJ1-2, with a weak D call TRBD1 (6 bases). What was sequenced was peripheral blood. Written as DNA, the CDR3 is TGCGCCAGCAGCTCGGATCAGGGGAAAGAGGGCTATGGCTACACCTTC. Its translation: CASSSDQGKEGYGYTF.